These T cell receptor beta chains were read from a single sample in a study of PD-L1 blockade in urothelial cancer. Libraries were prepared by immunoSEQ multiplex PCR; TCRdb keeps only in-frame clonotypes and omits some of them. The sample consists of 95,000 or so clones, around 86% of them appearing once. The sequenced sample was PBMCs, obtained around atezolizumab (anti-PD-L1) treatment. The origin of the receptors is a man between 60 and 70 years old with urothelial cancer. The CDR3 runs from the conserved cysteine through the conserved F or W.

>TRBV11-2|TRBJ2-1
CASSRHEDRGQIQFF
>TRBV28|TRBJ1-5
CASSPQGGNQPQHF
>TRBV27|TRBJ1-5
CASMEREGSNQPQHF
>TRBV5-1|TRBJ2-7
CASSLVVSGSYEQYF
>TRBV11-1|TRBJ2-5
CASSPGGRETQYF
>TRBV20-1|TRBJ1-2
CSPGNLGGYTF
>TRBV19|TRBJ2-5
CASSIYGQGGETQYF
>TRBV28|TRBJ2-7
CASSFGGTGGDEQYF
>TRBV11-3|TRBJ1-4
CASSGGQGTSEKLFF
>TRBV30|TRBJ2-7
CAWCQGHRYEQYF
>TRBV30|TRBJ1-1
CAWSLSVGLMNTEAFF
>TRBV9|TRBJ2-1
CASSVGTTIYNEQFF
>TRBV28|TRBJ1-2
CASSSGQGAGGYTF
>TRBV5-6|TRBJ2-7
CASSPESGGSFGLQYF
>TRBV30|TRBJ2-2
CAWKAGRNTGELFF
>TRBV5-1|TRBJ2-3
CASRLGLAGSTDTQYF